In this sample, the clone carrying this T cell receptor (beta chain) is medium-sized. These data are taken from a study of tumor and adjacent non-tumor tissue in lung cancer. The CDR3 spans 14 residues. The germline V and J ends were trimmed by 3 bases and 2 bases, with 10 bases remaining between them. CDR1 and CDR2 (germline): SGHAT, FQDESV (reference sequence). The library came from three nested PCR rounds adapted from ARM-PCR protocols. TCRdb reprocessed the multiplex PCR reads with MiXCR, giving one entry per CDR3 protein. This table has around 80,000 distinct CDR3 sequences, roughly 80% appearing once. No cell sorting was done before RNA was extracted from the tissue. More than 3 cm separated this lung sample from the edge of the tumor.

The clonotype originates from a man aged 60-69 years with non-small cell lung cancer. Sequenced: distant non-tumor lung tissue. The chain carries TRBV11-1 and TRBJ1-1, with D uncertain. DNA of the CDR3: TGTGCCAGCAGCTTTCTCGCGGGCAACACTGAAGCTTTCTTT. This codes for CASSFLAGNTEAFF. The complete variable domain, with remaining parts taken from reference TRBV11-1 and TRBJ1-1, reads EAEVAQSPRYKITEKSQAVAFWCDPISGHATLYWYRQILGQGPELLVQFQDESVVDDSQLPKDRFSAERLKGVDSTLKIQPAELGDSAMYLCASSFLAGNTEAFFGQGTRLTVV.